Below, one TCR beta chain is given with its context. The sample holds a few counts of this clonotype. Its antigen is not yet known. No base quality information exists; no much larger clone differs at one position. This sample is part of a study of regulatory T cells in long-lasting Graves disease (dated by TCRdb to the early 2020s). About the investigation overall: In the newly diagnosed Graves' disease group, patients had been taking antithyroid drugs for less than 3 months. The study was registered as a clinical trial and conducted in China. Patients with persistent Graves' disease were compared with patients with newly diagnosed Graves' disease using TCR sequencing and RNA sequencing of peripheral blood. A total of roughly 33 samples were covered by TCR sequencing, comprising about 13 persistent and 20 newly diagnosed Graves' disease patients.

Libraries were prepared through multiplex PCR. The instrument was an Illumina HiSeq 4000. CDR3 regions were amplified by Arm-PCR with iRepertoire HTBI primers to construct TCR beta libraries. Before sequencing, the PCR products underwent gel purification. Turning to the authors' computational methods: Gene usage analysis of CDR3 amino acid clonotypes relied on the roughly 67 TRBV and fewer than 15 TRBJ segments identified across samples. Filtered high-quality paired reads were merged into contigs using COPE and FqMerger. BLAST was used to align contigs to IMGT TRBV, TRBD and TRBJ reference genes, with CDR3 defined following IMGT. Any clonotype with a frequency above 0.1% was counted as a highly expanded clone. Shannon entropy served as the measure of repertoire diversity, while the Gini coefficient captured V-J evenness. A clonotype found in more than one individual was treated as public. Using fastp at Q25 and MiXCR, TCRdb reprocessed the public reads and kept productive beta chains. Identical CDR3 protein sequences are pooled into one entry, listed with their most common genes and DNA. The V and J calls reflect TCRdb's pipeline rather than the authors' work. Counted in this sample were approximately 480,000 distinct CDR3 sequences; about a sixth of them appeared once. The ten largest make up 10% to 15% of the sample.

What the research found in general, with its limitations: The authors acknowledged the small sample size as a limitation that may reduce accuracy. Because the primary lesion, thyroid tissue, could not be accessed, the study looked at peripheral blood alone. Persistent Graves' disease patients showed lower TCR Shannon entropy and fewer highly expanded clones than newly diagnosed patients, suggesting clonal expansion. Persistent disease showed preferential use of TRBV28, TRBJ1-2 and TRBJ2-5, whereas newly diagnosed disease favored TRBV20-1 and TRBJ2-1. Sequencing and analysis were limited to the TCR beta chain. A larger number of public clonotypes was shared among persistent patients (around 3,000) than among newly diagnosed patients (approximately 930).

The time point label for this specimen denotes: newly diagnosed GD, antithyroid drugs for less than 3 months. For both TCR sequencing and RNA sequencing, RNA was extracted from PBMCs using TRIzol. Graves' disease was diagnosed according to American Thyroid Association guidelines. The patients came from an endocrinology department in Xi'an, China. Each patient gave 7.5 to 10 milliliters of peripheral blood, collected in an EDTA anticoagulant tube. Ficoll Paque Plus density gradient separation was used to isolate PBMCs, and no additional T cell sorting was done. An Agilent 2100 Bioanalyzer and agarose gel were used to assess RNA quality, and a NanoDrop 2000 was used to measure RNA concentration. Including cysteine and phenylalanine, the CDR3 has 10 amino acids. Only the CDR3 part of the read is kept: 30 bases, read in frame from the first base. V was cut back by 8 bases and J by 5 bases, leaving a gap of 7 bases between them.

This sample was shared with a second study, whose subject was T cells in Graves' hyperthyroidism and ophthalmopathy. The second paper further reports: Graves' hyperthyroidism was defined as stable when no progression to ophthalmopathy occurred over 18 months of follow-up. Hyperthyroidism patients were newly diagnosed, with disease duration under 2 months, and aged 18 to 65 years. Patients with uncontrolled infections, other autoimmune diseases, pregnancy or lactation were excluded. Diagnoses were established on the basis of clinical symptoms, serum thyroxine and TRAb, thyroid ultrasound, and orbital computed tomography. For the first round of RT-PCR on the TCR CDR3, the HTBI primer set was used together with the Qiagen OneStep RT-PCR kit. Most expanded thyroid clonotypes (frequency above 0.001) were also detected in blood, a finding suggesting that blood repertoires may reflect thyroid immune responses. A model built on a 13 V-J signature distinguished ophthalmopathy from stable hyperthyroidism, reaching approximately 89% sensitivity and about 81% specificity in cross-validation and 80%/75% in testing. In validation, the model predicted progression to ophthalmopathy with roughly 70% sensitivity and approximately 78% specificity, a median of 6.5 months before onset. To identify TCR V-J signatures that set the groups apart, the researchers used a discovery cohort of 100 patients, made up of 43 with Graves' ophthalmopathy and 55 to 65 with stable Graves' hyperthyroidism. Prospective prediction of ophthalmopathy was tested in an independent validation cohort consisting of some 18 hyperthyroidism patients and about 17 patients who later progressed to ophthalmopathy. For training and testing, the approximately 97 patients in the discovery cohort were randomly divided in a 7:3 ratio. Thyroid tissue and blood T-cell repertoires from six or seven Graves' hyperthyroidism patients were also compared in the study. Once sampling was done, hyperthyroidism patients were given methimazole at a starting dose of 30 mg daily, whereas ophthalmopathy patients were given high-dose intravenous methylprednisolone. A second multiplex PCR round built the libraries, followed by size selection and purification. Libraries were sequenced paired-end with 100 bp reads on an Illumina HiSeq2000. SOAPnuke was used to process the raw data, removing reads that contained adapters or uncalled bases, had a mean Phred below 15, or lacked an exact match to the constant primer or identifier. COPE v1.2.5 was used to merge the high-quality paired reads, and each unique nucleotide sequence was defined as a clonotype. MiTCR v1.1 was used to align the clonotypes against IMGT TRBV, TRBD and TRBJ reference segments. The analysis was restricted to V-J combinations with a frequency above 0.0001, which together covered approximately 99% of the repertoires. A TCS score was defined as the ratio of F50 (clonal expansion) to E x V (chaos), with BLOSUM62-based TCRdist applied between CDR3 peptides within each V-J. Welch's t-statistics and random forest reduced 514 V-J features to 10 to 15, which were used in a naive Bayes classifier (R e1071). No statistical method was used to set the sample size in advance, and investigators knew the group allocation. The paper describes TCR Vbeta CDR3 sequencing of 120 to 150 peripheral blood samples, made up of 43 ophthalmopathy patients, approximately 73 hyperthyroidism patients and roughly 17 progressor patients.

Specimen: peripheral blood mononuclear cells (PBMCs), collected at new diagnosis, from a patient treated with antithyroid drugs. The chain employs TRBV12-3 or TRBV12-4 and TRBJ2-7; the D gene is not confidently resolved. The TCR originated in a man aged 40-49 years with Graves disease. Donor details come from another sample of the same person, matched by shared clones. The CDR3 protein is CASGWDEQYF. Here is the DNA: TGTGCCAGCGGTTGGGACGAGCAGTACTTC.